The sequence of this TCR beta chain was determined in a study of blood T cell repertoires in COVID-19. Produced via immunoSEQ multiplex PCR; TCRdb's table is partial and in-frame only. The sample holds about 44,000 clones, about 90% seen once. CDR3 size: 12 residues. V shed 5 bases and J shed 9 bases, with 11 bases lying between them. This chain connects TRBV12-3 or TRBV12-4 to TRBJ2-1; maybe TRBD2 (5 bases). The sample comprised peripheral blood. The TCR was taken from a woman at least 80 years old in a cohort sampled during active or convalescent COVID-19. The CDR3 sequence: CASSLEGGEQFF. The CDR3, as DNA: TGTGCCAGCAGTCTCGAGGGTGGTGAGCAGTTCTTC.